This entry is about one T cell receptor (beta chain). These data belong to a study of blood T cell repertoires in COVID-19. Study summary: The origin of the acute and convalescent COVID-19 samples was the United States, Italy and Spain. Sources were T cells, B-cell-depleted T cells, or PBMCs; the material itself was cDNA or gDNA.

The CDR3 extends over 14 amino acids. Germline V gene sequence: CDR1 SGHRS, CDR2 YFSETQ. After removal of 4 bases from V and 13 bases from J, the junction contained 13 bases not matched to a gene. Under the authors' procedure: Nucleated cell number was recorded as an estimate derived from reference gene primer amplification. Assay: immunoSEQ multiplex PCR; the TCRdb copy retains only in-frame clones and omits some. From that table come the V and J calls and clone size; the DNA was used to work out D and trimming. The sample has around 180,000 clones, 88% seen once; the top ten hold roughly 24%. This TCR came from a man aged 60-69 years with acute or convalescent COVID-19. Sequences were obtained from peripheral blood. This chain uses TRBV5-1 with TRBJ1-2, with 10 bases identical to TRBD1. The CDR3 reads CASSVTTGGGWSTF. As DNA, the CDR3 is TGCGCCAGCAGCGTCACGACAGGGGGCGGGTGGAGCACCTTC. Supplemented by reference TRBV5-1 and TRBJ1-2, the full variable domain reads KAGVTQTPRYLIKTRGQQVTLSCSPISGHRSVSWYQQTPGQGLQFLFEYFSETQRNKGNFPGRFSGRQFSNSRSEMNVSTLELGDSALYLCASSVTTGGGWSTFGSGTRLTVV.